The clone carrying this T cell receptor (beta chain) is termed medium-sized (0.01 to 0.1%). Its antigen is undetermined. TRB was amplified from approximately 250-480 ng of blood genomic DNA. V shed 4 bases and J shed 5 bases, with 18 bases lying between them. Germline V gene sequence: CDR1 LNHDA, CDR2 SQIVND (reference sequence). The CDR3 is 15 residues long. The data stem from a study of T and B cells in COVID-19 patients. Background on the study: Median age was 34 years in the recovered cohort and approximately 68 years in the active-infection cohort. Study-wide points: Blood from mildly ill patients while symptomatic, and early samples from severe cases, were scarce.

TRB rearrangements were amplified by multiplex PCR with BIOMED2 TRB-A/B primers. TCRdb analysed the multiplex PCR reads with MiXCR anew, one entry per CDR3 protein. The sample consists of about 4,100 distinct CDR3 sequences, about 29% of them appearing once. Sequencing used blood. The source of this sequence is a human donor with active COVID-19. The donor label of this sample is uncertain. The genes are TRBV19 and TRBJ2-7; D not certain. CDR3 nucleotide sequence: TGTGCCAGTAGTACAGAGGCCAGCCGTGGGAACGAGCAGTACTTC. This codes for CASSTEASRGNEQYF.